A single sample gave rise to the 8 T cell receptor beta chains below, sequenced in a study of blood T cell repertoires in COVID-19. TCRdb's table, derived via immunoSEQ multiplex PCR, lists solely in-frame clones and lacks some. The table lists some 270,000 clones, 70% to 90% of them singletons. Sample: PBMCs or T cells enriched from blood (not recorded which). Every receptor here comes from a woman aged 30 to 39 who had recovered from COVID-19.

V is TRBV25-1 and J is TRBJ2-2; 8 nucleotides line up with TRBD1. The germline gives CDR1 MGHDK, CDR2 SYGVNS. This CDR3 has 17 amino acids. V lost 3 bases to trimming and J lost 0 bases; unmatched junction nucleotides: 6. CDR3 sequence: CASSEWGQVANTGELFF. In DNA form, the CDR3 reads TGTGCCAGCAGTGAGTGGGGACAGGTCGCGAACACCGGGGAGCTGTTTTTT.

This clone was detected a few times. This chain connects TRBV7-6 to TRBJ2-1, with TRBD1 identical over 9 bases. In germline, CDR1 is SGHVS, CDR2 FNYEAQ. After removal of 2 bases from V and 5 bases from J, the junction contained 7 bases not matched to a gene. The CDR3 loop spans 16 amino acids. As DNA, the CDR3 is TGTGCCAGCAGCTTACGACCGGGACAGGGAAACAATGAGCAGTTCTTC. It is translated as CASSLRPGQGNNEQFF.

This chain joins TRBV11-2 and TRBJ2-3; possibly TRBD2 for D (6 bases). V was cut by 4 bases and J by 6 bases, with 11 bases left in between. Germline V CDR1 and CDR2: SGHAT, FQNNGV. This CDR3 is built from 13 residues. CDR3 loop: CASSYRSGDTQYF. The CDR3 nucleotides are TGTGCCAGCAGCTACCGGAGCGGGGATACGCAGTATTTT.

The chain combines TRBV6-6 with TRBJ1-2; TRBD1 matches at 8 bases. The CDR3 covers 16 residues. V trimming: 6 bases; J trimming: 4 bases; junction bases outside the gene matches: 13. Germline V gene data show CDR1 as MNHNY and CDR2 as SVGAGI (reference sequence). The CDR3 here is CASSPPGTGTVYGYTF. Written as DNA, the CDR3 is TGTGCCAGCAGCCCCCCCGGGACAGGAACTGTCTATGGCTACACCTTC.

J is TRBJ2-7 and V is TRBV29-1; 7 bases are shared with TRBD1. Per germline, CDR1 SQVTM and CDR2 ANQGSEA. V was pared by 5 bases and J by 4 bases, with 8 bases of the junction left unmatched. The CDR3 length is 13 residues. DNA for the CDR3: TGCAGCGTTACCCGGGACAGCTCGTACGAGCAGTACTTC. The encoded protein is CSVTRDSSYEQYF.

The chain combines TRBV4-2 with TRBJ1-6, with 8 bases lining up with TRBD1. This CDR3 comprises 18 residues. CDR1 is LGHNA, CDR2 YNFKEQ, per germline. Trimming cost V 0 bases and J 6 bases; bases outside gene matches: 10. CDR3 amino acids: CASSQERIRDRINSPLHF. The CDR3 nucleotides read TGTGCCAGCAGCCAAGAACGGATCCGGGACAGGATTAATTCACCCCTCCACTTT.

A few counts support this clone. This chain joins TRBV18 and TRBJ2-3, with a possible D match to TRBD2 (6 bases). Germline CDR1 and CDR2: KGHSH and LQKENI. Trimming took 7 bases from V and 3 from J, leaving 26 bases between them. CDR3 length: 18 amino acids. CDR3 loop: CASFSSRPGAGSTDTQYF. The CDR3 DNA is TGTGCCAGCTTTTCATCTCGTCCCGGCGCGGGGTCAACAGATACGCAGTATTTT.

The chain uses TRBV7-9 and TRBJ1-1; TRBD1 is a possible D gene (5 bases). CDR3 length: 12 residues. The germline V gene has CDR1 SEHNR and CDR2 FQNEAQ (reference sequence). Trimming removed 5 bases at V and 9 bases at J, with 13 bases between. The CDR3 DNA is TGTGCCAGCAGCCGTAGGGGCGACAAAGCTTTCTTT. Translated: CASSRRGDKAFF. The complete variable domain, with remaining parts taken from reference TRBV7-9 and TRBJ1-1, reads DTGVSQNPRHKITKRGQNVTFRCDPISEHNRLYWYRQTLGQGPEFLTYFQNEAQLEKSRLLSDRFSAERPKGSFSTLEIQRTEQGDSAMYLCASSRRGDKAFFGQGTRLTVV.